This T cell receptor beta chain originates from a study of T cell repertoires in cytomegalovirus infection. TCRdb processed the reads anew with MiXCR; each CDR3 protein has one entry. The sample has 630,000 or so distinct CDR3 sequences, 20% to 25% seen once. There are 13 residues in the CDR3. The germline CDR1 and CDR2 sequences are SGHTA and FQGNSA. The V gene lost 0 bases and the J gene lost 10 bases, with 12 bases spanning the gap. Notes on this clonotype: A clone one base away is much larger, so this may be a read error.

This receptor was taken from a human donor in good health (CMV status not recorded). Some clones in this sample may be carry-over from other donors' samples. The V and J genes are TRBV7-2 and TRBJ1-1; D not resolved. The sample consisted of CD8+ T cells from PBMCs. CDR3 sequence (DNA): TGTACCAGCAGCTTAGCCACCTCCAGTGGAGCTTTCTTT. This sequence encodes CTSSLATSSGAFF.